These 27 T cell receptor beta chains were all obtained from the same sample, sequenced in a study of shared clonotypes between healthy human individuals. Libraries were prepared by immunoSEQ multiplex PCR; TCRdb keeps only in-frame clonotypes and omits some of them. The sample includes approximately 2,000,000 clones, roughly 92% of them seen just once. The source material was naive CD4+ T cells from PBMCs. Stated subset: CD45RA+ positively selected. The receptors were sampled from a man aged 18 to 35 in good health. Some clones in this sample may be carry-over from other donors' samples.

Regarding this clone: Other nucleotide sequences in the sample specify the same CDR3. This chain connects TRBV19 to TRBJ1-5; D ambiguous. The CDR3 is made up of 14 amino acids. Trimming stripped 1 base from V and 4 bases from J, with 8 bases between. The germline gives CDR1 LNHDA, CDR2 SQIVND (reference sequence). The CDR3 nucleotides are TGTGCCAGTAGTATAGCGGCGGGAAATCAGCCCCAGCATTTT. Protein sequence: CASSIAAGNQPQHF.

This chain connects TRBV5-8 to TRBJ2-5, with D possibly matching TRBD1 (5 bases). The V gene's germline CDR1 is SGHTS and CDR2 YDEGEE. This CDR3 region has 17 residues. Trimming took off 0 bases at V and 1 base at J, with 16 bases between the two ends. The CDR3 protein is CASSLAPAGFAQETQYF. The CDR3 nucleotides are TGTGCCAGCAGCTTGGCCCCGGCAGGGTTTGCCCAAGAGACCCAGTACTTC.

The chain combines TRBV4-3 with TRBJ2-1, with 10 positions matching TRBD2. CDR1 and CDR2 (germline): LGHNA, YSLEER. This CDR3 has 15 amino acids. V was clipped by 0 bases and J by 15 bases; unmatched bases: 11. CDR3 residues: CASSQDLASGRYTFF. The DNA of the CDR3 is TGCGCCAGCAGCCAAGATCTTGCTAGCGGGAGATACACGTTCTTC.

V gene TRBV6-5 combines with J gene TRBJ1-1; D might be TRBD1 (6 bases). Germline CDR1 is MNHEY and CDR2 is SVGAGI. This CDR3 contains 14 residues. V lost 7 bases, J lost 3 bases, and 15 bases lay in between. The CDR3 DNA reads as TGTGCCAGCACCTTTACAGGGCGCGACACTGAAGCTTTCTTT. The encoded protein is CASTFTGRDTEAFF.

This clone was found once. The chain joins TRBV29-1 to TRBJ2-3; the D gene is possibly TRBD2 (6 bases). CDR1 is SQVTM, CDR2 ANQGSEA, per germline. The germline V and J ends were trimmed by 3 bases and 6 bases, with 10 bases remaining between them. This CDR3 region has 12 residues. CDR3: CSVDPLADTQYF. The CDR3 nucleotides are TGCAGCGTTGACCCTCTAGCGGATACGCAGTATTTT.

This clone appeared a single time. The chain recombines TRBV6-1 with TRBJ1-5, with a weak D call TRBD1 (5 bases). The CDR3 loop spans 13 amino acids. Germline lookup yields CDR1 MNHNS and CDR2 SASEGT. V was clipped by 7 bases and J by 6 bases, with 13 bases between them. The CDR3 DNA follows: TGTGCCAGCATGGGCAGGGTAGGTCAGCCCCAGCATTTT. Translating it yields CASMGRVGQPQHF.

The chain carries TRBV4-1 and TRBJ2-1; maybe TRBD2 (5 bases). Germline V gives CDR1 MGHRA, CDR2 YSYEKL. The germline V and J ends were trimmed by 0 bases and 5 bases, with 17 bases remaining between them. The CDR3 runs 17 residues. The CDR3 sequence: CASSQDGYGIRNNEQFF. For the CDR3, the DNA is TGCGCCAGCAGCCAAGATGGGTACGGGATCCGGAACAATGAGCAGTTCTTC.

The chain couples TRBV6-5 to TRBJ2-7; possible D gene TRBD1, 6 bases. Germline V gene data show CDR1 as MNHEY and CDR2 as SVGAGI. The CDR3 is made up of 13 amino acids. Trimming left V 1 base short and J 6 bases short, with 10 bases between. The CDR3, as DNA: TGTGCCAGCAGTTACTACAGGGTCGGCGAGCAGTACTTC. Residues: CASSYYRVGEQYF.

The genes are TRBV28 and TRBJ2-7, with D unclear. The length of the CDR3 is 13 residues. V gave up 6 bases and J gave up 2 bases, with 11 bases separating them. CDR1 and CDR2 from the germline V gene are MDHEN and SYDVKM. DNA of the CDR3: TGTGCCAGCAGGAGTCCGAAAGCCTACGAGCAGTACTTC. Protein product: CASRSPKAYEQYF.

The chain couples TRBV7-2 to TRBJ1-2; 8 bases agree with TRBD1. The germline V gene encodes CDR1 SGHTA and CDR2 FQGNSA. Losses at the gene ends were 4 bases for V and 4 bases for J; bases not matched to a gene: 5. The CDR3 contains 14 residues. Here the CDR3 reads CASSYRGSVYGYTF. CDR3 in DNA: TGTGCCAGCAGCTACAGGGGGTCTGTCTATGGCTACACCTTC.

V usage is TRBV28 and J usage is TRBJ1-5, with TRBD1 matching over 10 bases. Germline V gene lookup returns CDR1 MDHEN and CDR2 SYDVKM. There are 15 residues in the CDR3. Trimming at V came to 11 bases and at J to 2 bases, leaving 9 bases not matched to a gene. The CDR3 nucleotides are TGTGCCTGCCAGACGGGACAGGGGCGCAATCAGCCCCAGCATTTT. Translation gives CACQTGQGRNQPQHF.

Remarks on this clone: The sample carries other DNA sequences with the same CDR3. V and J are TRBV7-9 and TRBJ2-7; 8 positions match TRBD2. Germline V lookup: CDR1 SEHNR, CDR2 FQNEAQ (reference sequence). V gave up 5 bases and J gave up 4 bases; unmatched junction bases: 4. This CDR3 comprises 13 residues. Here the CDR3 reads CASSQSGGYEQYF. CDR3 DNA sequence: TGTGCCAGCAGCCAATCGGGGGGGTACGAGCAGTACTTC. Combining the CDR3 with reference TRBV7-9 and TRBJ2-7 gives the whole variable domain DTGVSQNPRHKITKRGQNVTFRCDPISEHNRLYWYRQTLGQGPEFLTYFQNEAQLEKSRLLSDRFSAERPKGSFSTLEIQRTEQGDSAMYLCASSQSGGYEQYFGPGTRLTVT.

V and J are TRBV14 and TRBJ1-5; D is unclear. The CDR3 sequence is 14 residues long. Per germline, CDR1 SGHDN and CDR2 FVKESK. V lost 4 bases and J lost 0, with 7 bases in between. The CDR3 loop is CASSRVNSNQPQHF. CDR3 sequence (DNA): TGTGCCAGCAGCCGTGTTAATAGCAATCAGCCCCAGCATTTT.

The V call is TRBV6-6, the J call TRBJ2-7, with 12 nucleotides matching TRBD2. Germline CDR1 and CDR2: MNHNY and SVGAGI (reference sequence). Unmatched junction bases numbered 4, after V lost 2 bases and J lost 2 bases. This CDR3 is built from 16 residues. As DNA, the CDR3 is TGTGCCAGCAGTTACCCCGGACTAGCGGGGACCTACGAGCAGTACTTC. It specifies CASSYPGLAGTYEQYF.

The rearrangement uses TRBV5-8 and TRBJ2-1; no firm D call. Trimming shortened V by 2 bases and J by 0 bases, and 9 bases separated the two germline ends. Germline V CDR1 and CDR2: SGHTS, YDEGEE. This CDR3 region has 15 residues. The chain's CDR3 is CASSFPPDSYNEQFF. CDR3 sequence (DNA): TGTGCCAGCAGCTTCCCTCCTGACTCCTACAATGAGCAGTTCTTC.

J is TRBJ2-7 and V is TRBV13, with 9 nucleotides matching TRBD1. This CDR3 contains 13 residues. Germline lookup yields CDR1 PRHDT and CDR2 FYEKMQ (reference sequence). V shed 5 bases and J 3 bases; nucleotides not matched to a gene: 2. The CDR3 region is CASSRDRVYEQYF. The DNA for the CDR3 is TGTGCCAGCAGCCGGGACAGGGTCTACGAGCAGTACTTC.

The chain employs TRBV5-1 and TRBJ2-7; 9 bases agree with TRBD1. V shed 4 bases and J 5 bases; nucleotides not matched to a gene: 7. There are 14 residues in the CDR3. Per germline, CDR1 SGHRS and CDR2 YFSETQ. The CDR3: CASSPGQGTDEQYF. In DNA form, the CDR3 reads TGCGCCAGCAGCCCCGGACAGGGGACGGACGAGCAGTACTTC.

The chain joins TRBV9 to TRBJ2-1, with 11 bases identical to TRBD2. The CDR3 totals 15 residues. Per the germline V gene, CDR1 is SGDLS and CDR2 is YYNGEE. With V trimmed by 0 bases and J by 9 bases, 5 bases remained unmatched. The CDR3 coding sequence is TGTGCCAGCAGCGTAGAGGGACTAGCGGCAATTGAGCAGTTCTTC. This encodes CASSVEGLAAIEQFF.

The rearrangement joins TRBV29-1 to TRBJ1-1; 8 bases align to TRBD1. Germline V gives CDR1 SQVTM, CDR2 ANQGSEA. V trimming: 4 bases; J trimming: 6 bases; junction bases outside the gene matches: 7. CDR3 length equals 13 residues. CDR3 nucleotide sequence: TGCAGCGTTGGTAGGTGGACAGGGTCTGAAGCTTTCTTT. It codes for CSVGRWTGSEAFF.

The V call is TRBV4-1, the J call TRBJ2-7; D tentatively reads TRBD1 or TRBD2 (5 bases each). This CDR3 is built from 18 residues. Trimming left V 0 bases short and J 4 bases short, with 22 bases between. CDR1 is MGHRA, CDR2 YSYEKL, per germline. The chain's CDR3 is CASSQDSPPGTYLYEQYF. In DNA, the CDR3 is TGCGCCAGCAGCCAAGATAGCCCACCCGGGACCTACCTATACGAGCAGTACTTC.

As to this clone: Other nucleotide sequences from this sample produce the same CDR3. The chain uses TRBV7-9 and TRBJ1-5; perhaps TRBD1 as D (5 bases). CDR1 and CDR2 (germline): SEHNR, FQNEAQ (reference sequence). The CDR3 runs 14 residues. Trimming shortened V by 3 bases and J by 4 bases, and 10 bases separated the two germline ends. CDR3 in amino acids: CASSLGGDNQPQHF. DNA for the CDR3: TGTGCCAGCAGCTTGGGGGGGGATAATCAGCCCCAGCATTTT.

The chain joins TRBV5-6 to TRBJ2-3, with no clear D. The CDR3 is 15 amino acids. The germline V gene encodes CDR1 SGHDT and CDR2 YYEEEE. V was cut by 6 bases and J by 4 bases, with 18 bases left in between. The CDR3, as DNA: TGTGCCAGCATCTGGTTTCGCGGCACGGCAGATACGCAGTATTTT. Residues: CASIWFRGTADTQYF.

The chain employs TRBV7-2 and TRBJ2-1, with TRBD2 identical over 11 bases. Losses at the gene ends were 5 bases for V and 13 bases for J; bases not matched to a gene: 16. Looked up from germline, CDR1 is SGHTA and CDR2 is FQGNSA. The CDR3 length is 16 residues. CDR3 in amino acids: CASSLRLAGRDQVQFF. CDR3 in DNA: TGTGCCAGCAGCCTAAGACTAGCGGGAAGGGATCAGGTTCAGTTCTTC.

Written as DNA, the CDR3 is TGTGCCAGCTCACCCCAACAGGGAGTCGAATCACCCCTCCACTTT. As protein: CASSPQQGVESPLHF. The chain combines TRBV18 with TRBJ1-6; D is possibly TRBD1 (6 bases). This CDR3 region has 15 residues. The V gene lost 3 bases and the J gene lost 10 bases, with 16 bases spanning the gap. From germline, CDR1 is KGHSH and CDR2 LQKENI.

Only one count was recorded for this clone. The chain employs TRBV18 and TRBJ2-1, with 14 bases lining up with TRBD2. The J segment lost 2 bases and the V segment lost 0 bases, leaving 6 bases of the junction unmatched. Germline-derived CDR1 and CDR2 are KGHSH and LQKENI. The CDR3 sequence is 19 residues long. DNA for the CDR3: TGTGCCAGCTCACCACCGGGACTAGCGGGAGTATTAACCTACAATGAGCAGTTCTTC. The encoded protein is CASSPPGLAGVLTYNEQFF.

The chain recombines TRBV5-1 with TRBJ1-1; TRBD1 matches at 9 bases. Germline trimming cut 5 bases from V and 7 bases from J; bases unmatched to any gene: 6. The CDR3 length is 13 residues. Looked up from germline, CDR1 is SGHRS and CDR2 is YFSETQ. The CDR3 bases are TGCGCCAGCAGGGACAGACAGGGGGGTGAAGCTTTCTTT. It is translated as CASRDRQGGEAFF.

This chain links TRBV7-2 with TRBJ2-3, with D hard to call. In germline, CDR1 is SGHTA, CDR2 FQGNSA. Trimming pared 3 bases from V and 8 bases from J, leaving 12 bases between. The CDR3 has 13 residues. Written as DNA, the CDR3 is TGTGCCAGCAGCTTGGCCCCGGGTGTTACGCAGTATTTT. The encoded protein is CASSLAPGVTQYF.